The 8 T cell receptor beta chains below all came from one sample that was sequenced in a study of control samples from healthy donors and cancer patients (TCRdb year 2020). Preparation of the library involved the immunoSEQ multiplex PCR assay. The immuneACCESS repertoire file appears here via TCRdb, limited to in-frame rearrangements. These files lack a portion of the clones; in checked studies, under half of the deficit traces to unresolved V genes, and the cause of the others is not known. The sample table lists 60,000 to 75,000 clones, around 87% of them with a count of one. In total, the top ten clones hold approximately 2.3% of the sample. Sequencing used PBMCs. The origin of the receptors is a woman in her forties or fifties with head and neck cancer.

In its sample, this clone is medium-sized. This chain joins TRBV28 and TRBJ1-5; D is unresolved. Germline lookup yields CDR1 MDHEN and CDR2 SYDVKM. The CDR3 is 14 amino acids. The V and J ends lost 3 bases and 4 bases respectively, with 10 bases between them. CDR3 DNA sequence: TGTGCCAGCAGTTTTGCTGGACGGAATCAGCCCCAGCATTTT. Translation: CASSFAGRNQPQHF. The full variable domain, completed using reference TRBV28 and TRBJ1-5, is DVKVTQSSRYLVKRTGEKVFLECVQDMDHENMFWYRQDPGLGLRLIYFSYDVKMKEKGDIPEGYSVSREKKERFSLILESASTNQTSMYLCASSFAGRNQPQHFGDGTRLSIL.

V usage is TRBV7-9 and J usage is TRBJ1-6; a possible D gene is TRBD1 (6 bases). V was cut by 3 bases and J by 8 bases, with 14 bases left in between. This CDR3 region has 15 residues. Germline CDR1 reads SEHNR; CDR2 reads FQNEAQ (reference sequence). The CDR3 region is CASSFGQRVDSPLHF. The CDR3 DNA follows: TGTGCCAGCAGCTTTGGACAGAGGGTAGATTCACCCCTCCACTTT.

The rearrangement links TRBV27 to TRBJ2-3, with 8 bases aligning to TRBD2. After removal of 0 bases from V and 9 bases from J, the junction contained 2 bases not matched to a gene. This CDR3 is 13 amino acids long. Germline CDR1 MNHEY, CDR2 SMNVEV (reference sequence). In DNA, the CDR3 is TGTGCCAGCAGTTTATCTCGACTAGCGACGCAGTATTTT. It specifies CASSLSRLATQYF.

The rearrangement links TRBV19 to TRBJ2-3; a weak D match, TRBD1 (6 bases). V was shortened by 5 bases and J by 6 bases, with 15 bases between the two germline ends. The CDR3 extends over 14 amino acids. CDR1 and CDR2 (germline): LNHDA, SQIVND (reference sequence). CDR3 region: CASSLSQGRDTQYF. The CDR3 DNA follows: TGTGCCAGTAGTTTAAGTCAGGGGCGGGATACGCAGTATTTT.

V and J are TRBV28 and TRBJ2-7, with 7 nucleotides matching TRBD2. Germline values: CDR1 MDHEN, CDR2 SYDVKM. Trimming took 8 bases from V and 4 from J; bases not matched to a gene: 14. The CDR3 spans 15 residues. The CDR3 DNA sequence: TGTGCCAGCCGTTCACGGGGGGATCAAACTTACGAGCAGTACTTC. It yields the protein CASRSRGDQTYEQYF.

The V and J genes are TRBV6-5 and TRBJ2-7, with D perhaps assigned TRBD1 or TRBD2 (5 bases each). The CDR3 is 15 amino acids. V gave up 2 bases and J gave up 6 bases, with 17 bases separating them. CDR1 is MNHEY, CDR2 SVGAGI, per germline. The CDR3 DNA is TGTGCCAGCAGTTACACCGGGACCCCTGAGGGCGAGCAGTACTTC. Residues: CASSYTGTPEGEQYF.

The chain employs TRBV9 and TRBJ2-5; 8 bases match TRBD2. The J segment lost 1 base and the V segment lost 4 bases, leaving 6 bases of the junction unmatched. Germline values: CDR1 SGDLS, CDR2 YYNGEE. The CDR3 is 15 residues long. CDR3 sequence: CASSLSGTSQETQYF. CDR3 coding DNA: TGTGCCAGCAGCCTTAGCGGGACTAGCCAAGAGACCCAGTACTTC.

The CDR3 reads CAWSVAGGTDTQYF. The CDR3 DNA reads TGTGCCTGGAGTGTCGCGGGGGGCACAGATACGCAGTATTTT. This chain connects TRBV30 to TRBJ2-3; TRBD2 matches 7 bases. The V segment lost 0 bases and the J segment 1 base; nucleotides outside the gene matches: 1. The CDR3 consists of 14 residues. Germline V gene sequence: CDR1 GTSNPN, CDR2 SVGIG (reference sequence).